This TCR beta chain was captured in a study of blood T cell repertoires in COVID-19. Study-level background: Samples representing acute and convalescent COVID-19 were sourced from the United States, Italy and Spain. T cells, B-cell-depleted T cells, or PBMCs supplied cDNA or gDNA.

In the original processing: Reference gene primers were amplified, and this amplification served to estimate nucleated cell counts. Clones were read by immunoSEQ multiplex PCR, and TCRdb kept only the in-frame ones, dropping some. The DNA was the basis for D and trimming; V, J and clone size are from that table. The sample contains more than 200,000 clones, roughly 84% of which appear only once. With V trimmed by 6 bases and J by 4 bases, 10 bases remained unmatched. CDR1 is KGHSH, CDR2 LQKENI, per germline. The CDR3 is made up of 16 amino acids. The sequence derives from a man between 40 and 49 years old with acute or convalescent COVID-19. Sequenced: peripheral blood. This chain uses TRBV18 with TRBJ2-1; 9 bases are a match to TRBD2. The CDR3 here is CASSPESGRFYNEQFF. CDR3 DNA sequence: TGTGCCAGCTCCCCCGAGAGCGGGAGGTTTTACAATGAGCAGTTCTTC.